A single sample gave rise to the 14 T cell receptor beta chains below, sequenced in a study of shared clonotypes between healthy human individuals. TCRdb keeps only in-frame clones here, not all; method: immunoSEQ multiplex PCR. This sample has over a million clones, with 60% to 80% found just once. Material: memory CD4+ T cells sorted from blood. Subset reported: CD45RA-negative fraction. These TCRs come from a man aged 18 to 30 in good health.

The chain couples TRBV5-1 to TRBJ1-5, with D tentatively TRBD1 (6 bases). Trimming cost V 5 bases and J 0 bases, with 12 bases left between them. This CDR3 has 15 residues. Germline V CDR1 and CDR2: SGHRS, YFSETQ. This CDR3 is CASRRTVYSNQPQHF. Written as DNA, the CDR3 is TGCGCCAGCAGAAGGACAGTCTATAGCAATCAGCCCCAGCATTTT. The variable domain in full, with the rest retrieved from reference TRBV5-1 and TRBJ1-5, is KAGVTQTPRYLIKTRGQQVTLSCSPISGHRSVSWYQQTPGQGLQFLFEYFSETQRNKGNFPGRFSGRQFSNSRSEMNVSTLELGDSALYLCASRRTVYSNQPQHFGDGTRLSIL.

This rearrangement joins TRBV10-2 to TRBJ1-2; 12 bases line up with TRBD1. The CDR3 sequence is 16 residues long. From germline, CDR1 is WSHSY and CDR2 SAAADI. V shed 2 bases and J 7 bases; nucleotides not matched to a gene: 8. Written as DNA, the CDR3 is TGCGCCAGCAGTGAGGCGGGGACAGGGGGCTTGGGTGGCTACACCTTC. Protein sequence: CASSEAGTGGLGGYTF.

The chain carries TRBV5-5 and TRBJ1-5; D unclear. With 2 bases removed from V and 1 base from J, the gap between germline ends came to 10 bases. The CDR3 loop spans 15 amino acids. From germline, CDR1 is SGHKS and CDR2 YYEKEE (reference sequence). Here the CDR3 DNA reads TGTGCCAGCAGCTTTTATCCCCCCAGCAATCAGCCCCAGCATTTT. Translation: CASSFYPPSNQPQHF.

This rearrangement joins TRBV5-1 to TRBJ2-1; 9 bases are shared with TRBD1. The germline V gene encodes CDR1 SGHRS and CDR2 YFSETQ. The CDR3 has 19 amino acids. J lost 3 bases, V lost 4 bases, and 17 bases had no gene match. The DNA of the CDR3 is TGCGCCAGCAGCCCCAGAGAACAGGGGGCAGTATGGCTCTACAATGAGCAGTTCTTC. It encodes CASSPREQGAVWLYNEQFF.

The CDR3 DNA sequence: TGTGCCAGCAGTCCCCAGGGGCTATCAAACTATGGCTACACCTTC. Its protein is CASSPQGLSNYGYTF. The rearrangement uses TRBV2 and TRBJ1-2; possibly TRBD1 for D (6 bases). Germline CDR1 is SNHLY and CDR2 is FYNNEI. The CDR3 is made up of 15 amino acids. Trimming removed 5 bases at V and 2 bases at J, with 15 bases between.

To note about this clone: One end of the junction does not line up with germline, which may come from a read error. The V call is TRBV7-7, the J call TRBJ2-4, with D possibly TRBD1 on 5 matching bases. CDR3 length: 17 amino acids. CDR1 is SSHAT and CDR2 is FNYEAQ in the germline V gene (reference sequence). CDR3 DNA sequence: TGTGCTAGCAGCTCCTCCCCCACCCCGGCAGGGTGGGACATTCAGTACTTC. This encodes CASSSSPTPAGWDIQYF.

The chain carries TRBV19 and TRBJ1-6; 10 nucleotides align to TRBD1. Germline-derived CDR1 and CDR2 are LNHDA and SQIVND (reference sequence). Trimming took 3 bases from V and 0 from J; bases not matched to a gene: 14. The length of the CDR3 is 21 residues. The CDR3 DNA sequence: TGTGCCAGTAGTATTTTTTACCCGGGACAGGGGCGAAGCTCCTATAATTCACCCCTCCACTTT. Amino acids: CASSIFYPGQGRSSYNSPLHF. Full variable domain (remainder filled in from reference TRBV19 and TRBJ1-6): DGGITQSPKYLFRKEGQNVTLSCEQNLNHDAMYWYRQDPGQGLRLIYYSQIVNDFQKGDIAEGYSVSREKKESFPLTVTSAQKNPTAFYLCASSIFYPGQGRSSYNSPLHFGNGTRLTVT.

In the case of this clone: Other DNA sequences in the same sample also yield this CDR3. The chain uses TRBV5-5 and TRBJ1-2; a weak D match, TRBD1 (6 bases). Trimming took 0 bases from V and 0 from J, leaving 6 bases between them. The germline V gene encodes CDR1 SGHKS and CDR2 YYEKEE (reference sequence). CDR3 length: 14 residues. In DNA form, the CDR3 reads TGTGCCAGCAGCTTGGGGACAGCTAACTATGGCTACACCTTC. It codes for CASSLGTANYGYTF.

The chain recombines TRBV6-4 with TRBJ2-2; the D gene could be TRBD1 or TRBD2 (5 bases each). This CDR3 contains 16 residues. With 4 bases removed from V and 4 bases from J, the gap between germline ends came to 16 bases. The V gene's germline CDR1 is MRHNA and CDR2 SNTAGT. The CDR3: CASSGSPRDLTGELFF. The CDR3 DNA reads as TGTGCCAGCAGTGGGTCGCCACGGGACCTCACCGGGGAGCTGTTTTTT.

The chain links TRBV4-1 to TRBJ2-5; possibly TRBD2 for D (6 bases). This CDR3 has 18 amino acids. Trimming removed 0 bases from V and 2 bases from J, with 19 bases in between. CDR1 and CDR2 (germline): MGHRA, YSYEKL. As DNA, the CDR3 is TGCGCCAGCAGCCAAGATGGTCATCGGGGGAAGAGACAAGAGACCCAGTACTTC. This codes for CASSQDGHRGKRQETQYF.

V is TRBV30 and J is TRBJ2-5; D remains unclear. This CDR3 has 15 amino acids. Germline lookup yields CDR1 GTSNPN and CDR2 SVGIG (reference sequence). V lost 3 bases and J 5 bases, leaving 19 bases between the germline ends. The CDR3 coding sequence is TGTGCCTGGAGCTTGGGATGGGGTCGGCAGGAGACCCAGTACTTC. It is translated as CAWSLGWGRQETQYF.

This clone appeared a single time. The CDR3 nucleotides are TGTGCAAGTCGCGGTAGCGGGAGTCGAAAAACAGTCCACGAGCAGTACTTC. Residues: CASRGSGSRKTVHEQYF. The rearrangement links TRBV12-2 to TRBJ2-7; the listed D gene, TRBD2, was not tested against the DNA. TRBV12-2 is a recognized pseudogene. The length of the CDR3 is 17 residues.

The count of this clone is one. Its ends do not fully match the called genes, so a read error is possible. The rearrangement uses TRBV7-7 and TRBJ2-3; D is ambiguous. Germline CDR1 is SSHAT and CDR2 is FNYEAQ (reference sequence). This CDR3 is built from 15 residues. CDR3 loop: CASSYDTSPTDTQYF. As DNA, the CDR3 is TGTGCTAGCAGCTACGACACCTCACCCACAGATACGCAGTATTTT.

This clone was seen just once. V and J are TRBV30 and TRBJ2-7; 9 positions match TRBD2. J gave up 2 bases and V 4 bases, and 6 bases lay outside the gene matches. This CDR3 is built from 14 residues. Germline values: CDR1 GTSNPN, CDR2 SVGIG (reference sequence). This CDR3 reads CAWTAKRGAYEQYF. As DNA, the CDR3 is TGTGCCTGGACCGCAAAGCGGGGGGCCTACGAGCAGTACTTC.